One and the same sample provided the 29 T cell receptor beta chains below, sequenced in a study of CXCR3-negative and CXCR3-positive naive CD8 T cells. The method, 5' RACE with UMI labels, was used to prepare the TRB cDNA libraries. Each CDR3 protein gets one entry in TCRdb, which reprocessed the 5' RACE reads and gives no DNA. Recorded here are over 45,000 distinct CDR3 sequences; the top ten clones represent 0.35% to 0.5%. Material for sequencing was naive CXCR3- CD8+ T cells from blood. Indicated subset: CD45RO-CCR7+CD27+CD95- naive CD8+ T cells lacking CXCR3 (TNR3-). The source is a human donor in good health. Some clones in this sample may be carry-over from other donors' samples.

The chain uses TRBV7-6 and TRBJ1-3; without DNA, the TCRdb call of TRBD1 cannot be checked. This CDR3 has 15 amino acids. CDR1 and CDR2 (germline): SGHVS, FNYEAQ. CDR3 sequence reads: CANSSDTSEGNTIYF.

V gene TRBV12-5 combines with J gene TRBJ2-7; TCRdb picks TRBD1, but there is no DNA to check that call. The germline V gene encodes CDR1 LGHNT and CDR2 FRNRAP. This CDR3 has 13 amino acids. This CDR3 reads CATTLVNSYEQYF.

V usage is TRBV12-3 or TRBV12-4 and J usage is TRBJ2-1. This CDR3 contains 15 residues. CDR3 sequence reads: CASKTAKVPYNEQFF.

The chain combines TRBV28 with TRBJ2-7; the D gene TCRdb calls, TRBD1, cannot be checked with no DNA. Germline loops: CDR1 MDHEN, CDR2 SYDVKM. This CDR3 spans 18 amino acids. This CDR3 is CASSFSRDSFIPSYEQYF. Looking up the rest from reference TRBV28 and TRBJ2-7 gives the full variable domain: DVKVTQSSRYLVKRTGEKVFLECVQDMDHENMFWYRQDPGLGLRLIYFSYDVKMKEKGDIPEGYSVSREKKERFSLILESASTNQTSMYLCASSFSRDSFIPSYEQYFGPGTRLTVT.

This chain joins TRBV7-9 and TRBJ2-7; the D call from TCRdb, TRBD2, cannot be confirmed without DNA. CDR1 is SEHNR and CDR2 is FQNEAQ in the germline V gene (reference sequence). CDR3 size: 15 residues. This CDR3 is CASRRLAGDGYEQYF.

The CDR3 reads CASSPPDGAGEAFF. The rearrangement uses TRBV7-9 and TRBJ1-1; TCRdb gives TRBD1 as the D gene, but with no DNA this cannot be confirmed. This CDR3 is built from 14 residues. From germline, CDR1 is SEHNR and CDR2 FQNEAQ (reference sequence).

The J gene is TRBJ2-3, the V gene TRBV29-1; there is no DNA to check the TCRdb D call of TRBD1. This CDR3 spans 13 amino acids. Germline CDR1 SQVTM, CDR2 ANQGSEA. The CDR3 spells CSGADSLTDTQYF.

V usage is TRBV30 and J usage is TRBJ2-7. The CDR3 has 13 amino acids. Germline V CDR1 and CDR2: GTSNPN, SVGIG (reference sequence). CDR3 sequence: CAWMAENSYEQYF.

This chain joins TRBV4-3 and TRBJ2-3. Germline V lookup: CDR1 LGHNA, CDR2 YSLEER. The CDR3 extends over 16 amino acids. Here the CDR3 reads CASSQAYSEFPDTQYF.

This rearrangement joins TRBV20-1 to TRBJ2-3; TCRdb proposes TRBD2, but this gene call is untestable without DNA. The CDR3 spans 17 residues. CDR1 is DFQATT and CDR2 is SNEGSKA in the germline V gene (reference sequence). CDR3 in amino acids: CSPSVEFGLAGTITQYF.

CDR3 amino acids: CASSLRFYRDKEGGESSYEQYF. The chain uses TRBV4-3 and TRBJ2-7; TCRdb's assignment of TRBD1 cannot be checked, as there is no DNA. The germline V gene has CDR1 LGHNA and CDR2 YSLEER. CDR3 length: 22 amino acids.

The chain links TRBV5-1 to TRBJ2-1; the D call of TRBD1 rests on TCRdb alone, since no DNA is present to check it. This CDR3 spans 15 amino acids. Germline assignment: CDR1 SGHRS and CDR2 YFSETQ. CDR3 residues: CASSVGTGGDDEQFF.

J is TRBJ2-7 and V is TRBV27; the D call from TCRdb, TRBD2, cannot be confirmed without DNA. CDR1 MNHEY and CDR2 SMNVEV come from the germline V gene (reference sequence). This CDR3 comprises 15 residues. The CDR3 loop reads CASKQAGGSSYEQYF.

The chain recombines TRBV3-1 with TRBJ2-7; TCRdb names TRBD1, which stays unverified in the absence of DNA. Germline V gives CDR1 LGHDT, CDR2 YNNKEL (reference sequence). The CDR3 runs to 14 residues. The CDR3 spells CASSSGTGDYEQYF.

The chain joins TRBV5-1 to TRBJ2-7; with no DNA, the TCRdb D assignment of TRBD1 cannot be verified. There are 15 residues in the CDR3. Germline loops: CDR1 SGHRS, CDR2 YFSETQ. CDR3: CASSFRQGRTYEQYF.

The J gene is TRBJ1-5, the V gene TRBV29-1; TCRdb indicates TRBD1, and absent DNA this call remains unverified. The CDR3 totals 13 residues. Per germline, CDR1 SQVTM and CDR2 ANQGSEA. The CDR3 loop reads CSVGGQSNQPQHF.

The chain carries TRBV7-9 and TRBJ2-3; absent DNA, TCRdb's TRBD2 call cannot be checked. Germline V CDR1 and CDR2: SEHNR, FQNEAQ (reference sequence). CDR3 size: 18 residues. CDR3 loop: CASSFSPVASGMADTQYF.

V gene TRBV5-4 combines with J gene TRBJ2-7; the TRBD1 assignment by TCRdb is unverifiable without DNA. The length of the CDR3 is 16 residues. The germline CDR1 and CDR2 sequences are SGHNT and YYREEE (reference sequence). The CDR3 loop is CASSLSGQGFSYEQYF. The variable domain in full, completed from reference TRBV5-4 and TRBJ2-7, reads ETGVTQSPTHLIKTRGQQVTLRCSSQSGHNTVSWYQQALGQGPQFIFQYYREEENGRGNFPPRFSGLQFPNYSSELNVNALELDDSALYLCASSLSGQGFSYEQYFGPGTRLTVT.

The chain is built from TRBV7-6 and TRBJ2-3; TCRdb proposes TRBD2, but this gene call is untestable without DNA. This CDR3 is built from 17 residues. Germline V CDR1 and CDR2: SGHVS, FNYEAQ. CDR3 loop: CASSFLDREGGTDTQYF.

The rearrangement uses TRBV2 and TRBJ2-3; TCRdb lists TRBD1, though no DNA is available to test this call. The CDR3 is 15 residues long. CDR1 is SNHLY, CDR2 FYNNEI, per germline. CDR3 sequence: CATIPGGVSTDTQYF.

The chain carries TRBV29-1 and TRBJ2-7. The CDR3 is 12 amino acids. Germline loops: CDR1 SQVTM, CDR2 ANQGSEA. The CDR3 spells CSVLGTTYEQYF.

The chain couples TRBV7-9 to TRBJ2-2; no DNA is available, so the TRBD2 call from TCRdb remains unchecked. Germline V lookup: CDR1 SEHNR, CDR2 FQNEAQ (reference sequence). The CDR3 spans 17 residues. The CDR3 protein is CASRPLAAGANTGELFF.

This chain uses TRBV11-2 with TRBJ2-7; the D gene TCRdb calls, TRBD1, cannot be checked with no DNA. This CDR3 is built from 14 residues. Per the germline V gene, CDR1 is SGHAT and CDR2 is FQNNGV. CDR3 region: CASSLARGVYEQYF.

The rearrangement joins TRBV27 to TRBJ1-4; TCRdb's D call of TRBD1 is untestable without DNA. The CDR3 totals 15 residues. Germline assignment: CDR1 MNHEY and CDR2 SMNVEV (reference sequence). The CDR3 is CASSLSRGGLEKLFF. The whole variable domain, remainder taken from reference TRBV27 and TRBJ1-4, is EAQVTQNPRYLITVTGKKLTVTCSQNMNHEYMSWYRQDPGLGLRQIYYSMNVEVTDKGDVPEGYKVSRKEKRNFPLILESPSPNQTSLYFCASSLSRGGLEKLFFGSGTQLSVL.

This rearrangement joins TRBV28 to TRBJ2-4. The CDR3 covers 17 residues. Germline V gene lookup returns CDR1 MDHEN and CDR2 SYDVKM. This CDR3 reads CASSLVAADLAKNIQYF.

The CDR3: CASRRGIGYEQYF. The V call is TRBV25-1, the J call TRBJ2-7; the TRBD1 assignment by TCRdb is unverifiable without DNA. CDR1 and CDR2 from the germline V gene are MGHDK and SYGVNS. CDR3 length: 13 amino acids.

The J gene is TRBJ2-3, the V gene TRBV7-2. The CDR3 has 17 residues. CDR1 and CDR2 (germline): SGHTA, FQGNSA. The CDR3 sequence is CASSLDWSPRLVDTQYF.

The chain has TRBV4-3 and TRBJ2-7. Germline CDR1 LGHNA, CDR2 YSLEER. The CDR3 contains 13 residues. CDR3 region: CASSPDISYEQYF.

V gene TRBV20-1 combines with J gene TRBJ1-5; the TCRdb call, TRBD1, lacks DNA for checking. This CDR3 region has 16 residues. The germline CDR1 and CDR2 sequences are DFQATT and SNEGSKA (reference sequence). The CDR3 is CSASLPGPYSNQPQHF.